The following is a T cell receptor (beta chain) sequence with its context. This sample is drawn from a study of blood T cell repertoires in COVID-19. The data were produced by immunoSEQ multiplex PCR, yet TCRdb's version contains in-frame clones alone and is incomplete. The data contain 150,000 to 200,000 clones, approximately 86% of them seen just once; the ten biggest clones take up roughly 8.2%. The germline V gene encodes CDR1 SNHLY and CDR2 FYNNEI. Trimming took off 1 base at V and 7 bases at J, with 11 bases between the two ends. The CDR3 runs to 14 residues. The source material was peripheral blood. This receptor was obtained from a man aged 55 to 70 with acute or convalescent COVID-19. This sequence joins TRBV2 and TRBJ2-1; D is unclear. The CDR3 spells CASSEGRQRNEQFF. The DNA of the CDR3 is TGTGCCAGCAGTGAAGGGCGGCAGCGAAATGAGCAGTTCTTC.